This TCR beta chain was captured in a study of patients and donors after allogeneic stem cell transplantation. This clonotype was counted between two and nine times. A single record per CDR3 protein comes from TCRdb applying MiXCR to the RT-PCR reads. The data show more than 850,000 distinct CDR3 sequences, with 15% to 20% seen just once and around 5.5% held by the top ten. This CDR3 contains 14 residues. Germline V gives CDR1 GTSNPN, CDR2 SVGIG (reference sequence). V dropped 0 bases and J dropped 3 bases, with 11 bases sitting between them. Sample: blood, either unsorted or a sorted T cell fraction (not recorded which). This chain uses TRBV30 with TRBJ1-1, with a tentative D call TRBD1 (5 bases). This clonotype was sampled from a human donor who was either an allogeneic HSCT recipient or a stem cell or donor lymphocyte infusion donor (not recorded which). It is not recorded whose cells these are; they may come from a transplant donor. The CDR3 reads CAWSVLGVDTEAFF. The DNA for the CDR3 is TGTGCCTGGAGTGTACTGGGGGTTGACACTGAAGCTTTCTTT.